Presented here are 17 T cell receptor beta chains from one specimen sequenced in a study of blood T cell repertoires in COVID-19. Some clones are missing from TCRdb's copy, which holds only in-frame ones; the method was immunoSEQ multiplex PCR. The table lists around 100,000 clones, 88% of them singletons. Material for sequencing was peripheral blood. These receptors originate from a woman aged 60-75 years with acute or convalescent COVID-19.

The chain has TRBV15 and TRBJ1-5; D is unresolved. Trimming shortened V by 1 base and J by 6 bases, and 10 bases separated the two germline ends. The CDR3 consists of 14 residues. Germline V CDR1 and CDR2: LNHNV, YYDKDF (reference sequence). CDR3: CATSRGQASQPQHF. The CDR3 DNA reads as TGTGCCACCAGCAGAGGTCAGGCGAGTCAGCCCCAGCATTTT.

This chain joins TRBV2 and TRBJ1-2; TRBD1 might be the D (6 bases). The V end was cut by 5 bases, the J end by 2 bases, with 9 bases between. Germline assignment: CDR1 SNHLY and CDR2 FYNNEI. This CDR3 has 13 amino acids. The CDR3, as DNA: TGTGCCAGCAGTATTACAGGGAACTATGGCTACACCTTC. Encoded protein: CASSITGNYGYTF.

CDR3 sequence reads: CASSIEWRSSYNSPLHF. The CDR3 DNA sequence: TGTGCCAGTAGTATAGAATGGAGGAGCTCCTATAATTCACCCCTCCACTTT. The gene calls are TRBV19 and TRBJ1-6; D not resolved. Germline-derived CDR1 and CDR2 are LNHDA and SQIVND (reference sequence). V lost 0 bases to trimming and J lost 0 bases, with 9 bases between them. The CDR3 length is 17 residues. Full variable domain (rest looked up from reference TRBV19 and TRBJ1-6): DGGITQSPKYLFRKEGQNVTLSCEQNLNHDAMYWYRQDPGQGLRLIYYSQIVNDFQKGDIAEGYSVSREKKESFPLTVTSAQKNPTAFYLCASSIEWRSSYNSPLHFGNGTRLTVT.

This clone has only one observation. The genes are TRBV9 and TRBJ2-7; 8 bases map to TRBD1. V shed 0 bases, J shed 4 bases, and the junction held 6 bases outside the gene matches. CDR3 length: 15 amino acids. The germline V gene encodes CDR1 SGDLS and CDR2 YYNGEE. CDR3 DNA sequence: TGTGCCAGCAGCGTAGGAAGCGACAGGGGTTACGAGCAGTACTTC. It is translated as CASSVGSDRGYEQYF.

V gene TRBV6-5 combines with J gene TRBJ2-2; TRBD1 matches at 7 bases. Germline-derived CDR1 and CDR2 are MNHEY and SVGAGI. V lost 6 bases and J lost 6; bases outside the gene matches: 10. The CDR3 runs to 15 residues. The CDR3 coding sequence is TGTGCCAGCAGGGACAGGATTTGGGGCGCCGGGGAGCTGTTTTTT. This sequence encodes CASRDRIWGAGELFF.

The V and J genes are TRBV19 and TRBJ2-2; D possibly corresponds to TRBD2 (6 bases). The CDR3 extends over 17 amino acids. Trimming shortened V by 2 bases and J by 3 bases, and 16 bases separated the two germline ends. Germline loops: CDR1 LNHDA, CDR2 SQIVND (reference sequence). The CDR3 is CASSIIAGTLHTGELFF. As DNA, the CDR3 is TGTGCCAGTAGTATAATTGCGGGAACCCTGCACACCGGGGAGCTGTTTTTT.

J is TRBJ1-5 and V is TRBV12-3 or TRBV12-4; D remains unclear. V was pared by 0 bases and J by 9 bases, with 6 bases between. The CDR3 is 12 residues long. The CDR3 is CASSLASGPQHF. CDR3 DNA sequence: TGTGCCAGCAGTTTAGCGTCCGGGCCCCAGCATTTT.

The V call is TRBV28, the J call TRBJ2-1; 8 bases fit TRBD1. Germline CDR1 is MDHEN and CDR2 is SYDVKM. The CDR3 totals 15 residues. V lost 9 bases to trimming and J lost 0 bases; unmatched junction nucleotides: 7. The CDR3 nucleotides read TGTGCCAGTATCGAGACAGGGGACTCCTACAATGAGCAGTTCTTC. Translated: CASIETGDSYNEQFF.

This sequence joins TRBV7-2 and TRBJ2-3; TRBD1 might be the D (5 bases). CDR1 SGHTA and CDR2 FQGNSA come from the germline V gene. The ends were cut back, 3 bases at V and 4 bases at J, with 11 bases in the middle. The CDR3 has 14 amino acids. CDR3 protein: CASSLQGSSDTQYF. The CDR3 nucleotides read TGTGCCAGCAGCTTGCAGGGTAGTTCAGATACGCAGTATTTT.

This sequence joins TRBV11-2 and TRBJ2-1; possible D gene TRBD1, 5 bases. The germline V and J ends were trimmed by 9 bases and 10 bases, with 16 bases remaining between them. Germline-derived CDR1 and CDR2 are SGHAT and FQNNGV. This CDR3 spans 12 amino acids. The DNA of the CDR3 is TGTGCCAGTGACCCTAGGGGAAACGAGCAGTTCTTC. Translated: CASDPRGNEQFF.

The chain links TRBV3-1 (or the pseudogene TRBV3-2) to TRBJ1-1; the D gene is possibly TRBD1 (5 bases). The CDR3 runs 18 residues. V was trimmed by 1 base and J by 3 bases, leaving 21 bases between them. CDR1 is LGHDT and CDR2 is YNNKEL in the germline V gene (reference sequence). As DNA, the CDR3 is TGTGCCAGCAGCCAAGGTTTGAAAAGGGAGGGGAAATACACTGAAGCTTTCTTT. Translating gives CASSQGLKREGKYTEAFF.

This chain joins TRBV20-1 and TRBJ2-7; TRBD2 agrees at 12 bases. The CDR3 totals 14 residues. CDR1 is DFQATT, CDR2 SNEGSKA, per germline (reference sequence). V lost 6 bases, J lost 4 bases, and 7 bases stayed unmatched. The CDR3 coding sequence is TGCAGTGCAAGTCTAGCGGGAGGGCATTACGAGCAGTACTTC. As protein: CSASLAGGHYEQYF.

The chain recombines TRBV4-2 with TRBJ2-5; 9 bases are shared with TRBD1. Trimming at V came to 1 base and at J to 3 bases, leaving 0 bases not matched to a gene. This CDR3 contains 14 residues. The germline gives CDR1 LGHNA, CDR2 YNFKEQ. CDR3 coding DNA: TGTGCCAGCAGCCAAGGACAGGGGGAAGAGACCCAGTACTTC. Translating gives CASSQGQGEETQYF.

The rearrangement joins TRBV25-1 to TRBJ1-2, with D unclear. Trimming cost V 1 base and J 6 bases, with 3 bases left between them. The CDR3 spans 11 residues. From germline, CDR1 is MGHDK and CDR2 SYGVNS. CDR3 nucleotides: TGTGCCAGCAGTGAATTTAATGGCTACACCTTC. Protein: CASSEFNGYTF.

This chain's CDR3 is CASRLPGLANEQFF. The CDR3 nucleotides are TGTGCCAGCCGCCTTCCGGGACTAGCAAATGAGCAGTTCTTC. The chain links TRBV28 to TRBJ2-1; 9 nucleotides align to TRBD2. The CDR3 has 14 residues. Germline-derived CDR1 and CDR2 are MDHEN and SYDVKM. V trimming: 8 bases; J trimming: 7 bases; junction bases outside the gene matches: 9.

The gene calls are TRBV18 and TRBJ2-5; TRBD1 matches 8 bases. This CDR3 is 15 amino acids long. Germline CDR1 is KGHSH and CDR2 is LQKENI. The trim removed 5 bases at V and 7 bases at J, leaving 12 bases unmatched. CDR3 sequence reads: CASSFPTGELATQYF. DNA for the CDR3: TGTGCCAGCTCATTTCCGACAGGGGAGCTCGCGACCCAGTACTTC.

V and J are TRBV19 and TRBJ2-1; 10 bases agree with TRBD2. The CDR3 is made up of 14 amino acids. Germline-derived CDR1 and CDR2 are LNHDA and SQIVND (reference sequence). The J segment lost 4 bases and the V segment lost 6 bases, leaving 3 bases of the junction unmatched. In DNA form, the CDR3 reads TGTGCCAGTAGGGTAGCGGGAGGTTACAATGAGCAGTTCTTC. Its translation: CASRVAGGYNEQFF.